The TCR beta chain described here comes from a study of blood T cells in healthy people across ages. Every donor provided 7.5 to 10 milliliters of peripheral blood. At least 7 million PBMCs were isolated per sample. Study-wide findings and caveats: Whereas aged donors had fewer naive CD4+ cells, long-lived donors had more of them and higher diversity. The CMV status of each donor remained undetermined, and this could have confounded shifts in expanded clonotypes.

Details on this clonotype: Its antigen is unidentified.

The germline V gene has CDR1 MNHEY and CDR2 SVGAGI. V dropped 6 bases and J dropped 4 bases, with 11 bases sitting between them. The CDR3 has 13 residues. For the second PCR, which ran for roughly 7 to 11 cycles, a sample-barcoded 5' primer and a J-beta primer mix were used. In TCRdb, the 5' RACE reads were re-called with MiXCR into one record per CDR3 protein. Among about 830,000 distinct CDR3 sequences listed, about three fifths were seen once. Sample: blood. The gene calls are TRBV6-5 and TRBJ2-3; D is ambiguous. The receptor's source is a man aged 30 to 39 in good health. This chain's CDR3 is CASRQTLSDTQYF. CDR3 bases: TGTGCCAGCAGACAGACTCTCTCAGATACGCAGTATTTT.